Detailed here is one T cell receptor beta chain. This specimen comes from a study of blood T cell repertoires in COVID-19. Original processing notes: Quantification of nucleated cells was approximated via reference gene primer amplification. Libraries were prepared by immunoSEQ multiplex PCR; TCRdb keeps only in-frame clonotypes and omits some of them. V, J and clone size derive from that table, while D and trimming were established from the DNA sequence. The sample carries about 210,000 clones, 86% recorded once. The cohort comprised adults aged about 18 to 90 years residing in approximately 25 US areas. Specimen: PBMCs or T cells enriched from blood (not recorded which). The clonotype was recovered from a man aged 35-49 years with acute COVID-19.

The CDR3 loop reads CASQVATSGKIYEQYF. CDR3 DNA sequence: TGTGCCAGCCAGGTCGCGACTAGCGGGAAAATCTACGAGCAGTACTTC. The chain employs TRBV6-6 and TRBJ2-7; 11 bases agree with TRBD2. The CDR3 spans 16 residues. J gave up 3 bases and V 8 bases, and 12 bases lay outside the gene matches. CDR1 MNHNY and CDR2 SVGAGI come from the germline V gene (reference sequence).